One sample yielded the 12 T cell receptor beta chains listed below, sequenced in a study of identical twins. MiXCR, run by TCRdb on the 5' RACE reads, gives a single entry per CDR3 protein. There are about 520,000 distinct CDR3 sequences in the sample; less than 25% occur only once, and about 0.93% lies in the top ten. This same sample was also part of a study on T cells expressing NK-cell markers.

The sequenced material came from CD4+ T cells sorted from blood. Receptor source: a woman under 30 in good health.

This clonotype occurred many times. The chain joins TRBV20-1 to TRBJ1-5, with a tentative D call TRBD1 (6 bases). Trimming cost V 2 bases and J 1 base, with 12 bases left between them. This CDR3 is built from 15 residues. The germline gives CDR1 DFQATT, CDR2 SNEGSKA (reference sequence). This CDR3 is CSARRGVVSNQPQHF. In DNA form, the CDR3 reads TGCAGTGCTAGAAGGGGGGTGGTGAGCAATCAGCCCCAGCATTTT.

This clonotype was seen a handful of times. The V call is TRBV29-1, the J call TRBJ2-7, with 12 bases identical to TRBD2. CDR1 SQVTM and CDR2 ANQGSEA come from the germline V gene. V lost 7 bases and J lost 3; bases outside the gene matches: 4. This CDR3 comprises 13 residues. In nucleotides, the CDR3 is TGCAGCGCACGGACTAGCGGGGACTACGAGCAGTACTTC. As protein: CSARTSGDYEQYF.

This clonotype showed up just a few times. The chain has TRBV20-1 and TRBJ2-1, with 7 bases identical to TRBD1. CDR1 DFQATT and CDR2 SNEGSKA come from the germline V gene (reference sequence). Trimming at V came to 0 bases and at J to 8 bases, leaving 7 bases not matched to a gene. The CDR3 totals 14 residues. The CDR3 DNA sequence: TGCAGTGCTAGAGATAGGACAGGATGGGATGAGCAGTTCTTC. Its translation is CSARDRTGWDEQFF.

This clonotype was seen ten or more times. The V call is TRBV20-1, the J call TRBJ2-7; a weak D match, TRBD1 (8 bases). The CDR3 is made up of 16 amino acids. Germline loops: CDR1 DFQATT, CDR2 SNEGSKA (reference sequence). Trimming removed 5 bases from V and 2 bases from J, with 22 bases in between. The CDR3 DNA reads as TGCAGTGCTCAAGCCTGGGGGGGACAGGTTGCCTACGAGCAGTACTTC. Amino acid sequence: CSAQAWGGQVAYEQYF.

The CDR3 spells CASSQVGGRQETQYF. In DNA form, the CDR3 reads TGCGCCAGCAGCCAAGTAGGTGGCAGACAAGAGACCCAGTACTTC. The V and J genes are TRBV4-1 and TRBJ2-5; D is unresolved. Germline V gene data show CDR1 as MGHRA and CDR2 as YSYEKL. Trimming stripped 1 base from V and 2 bases from J, with 11 bases between. The CDR3 loop spans 15 amino acids.

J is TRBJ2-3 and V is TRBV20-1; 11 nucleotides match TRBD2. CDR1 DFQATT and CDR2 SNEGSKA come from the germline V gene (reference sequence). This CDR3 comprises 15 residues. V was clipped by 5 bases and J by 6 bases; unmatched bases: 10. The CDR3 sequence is CSAGRLAGSPDTQYF. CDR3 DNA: TGCAGTGCTGGCCGACTAGCGGGGTCCCCGGATACGCAGTATTTT.

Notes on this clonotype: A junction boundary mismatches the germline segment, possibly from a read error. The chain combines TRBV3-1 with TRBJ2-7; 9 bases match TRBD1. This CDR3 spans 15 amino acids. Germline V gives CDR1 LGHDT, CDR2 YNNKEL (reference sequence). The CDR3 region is CACSLTPGQGYEQYF. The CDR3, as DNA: TGTGCCTGCAGCCTTACCCCGGGACAGGGCTACGAGCAGTACTTC.

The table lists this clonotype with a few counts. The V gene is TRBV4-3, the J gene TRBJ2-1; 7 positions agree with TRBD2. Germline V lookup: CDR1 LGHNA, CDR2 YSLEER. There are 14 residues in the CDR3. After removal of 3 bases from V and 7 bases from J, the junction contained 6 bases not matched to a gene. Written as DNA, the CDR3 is TGCGCCAGCAGCCAGCGGGGGTTGTCGAATGAGCAGTTCTTC. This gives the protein CASSQRGLSNEQFF.

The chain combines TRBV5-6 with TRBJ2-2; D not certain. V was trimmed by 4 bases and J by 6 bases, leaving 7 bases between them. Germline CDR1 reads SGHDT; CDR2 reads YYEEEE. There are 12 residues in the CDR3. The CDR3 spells CASSVGAGELFF. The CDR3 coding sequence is TGTGCCAGCAGCGTCGGCGCCGGGGAGCTGTTTTTT.

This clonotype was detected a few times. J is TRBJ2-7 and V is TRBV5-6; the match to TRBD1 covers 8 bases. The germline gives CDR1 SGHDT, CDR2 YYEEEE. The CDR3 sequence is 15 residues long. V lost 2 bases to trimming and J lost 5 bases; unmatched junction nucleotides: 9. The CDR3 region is CASSFEIRQGNEQYF. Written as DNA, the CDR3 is TGTGCCAGCAGCTTTGAGATCAGACAGGGGAACGAGCAGTACTTC.

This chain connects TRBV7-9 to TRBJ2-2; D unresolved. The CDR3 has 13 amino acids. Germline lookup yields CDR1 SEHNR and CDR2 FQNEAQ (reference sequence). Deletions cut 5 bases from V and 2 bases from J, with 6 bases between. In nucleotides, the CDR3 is TGTGCCAGCAGCCATGATAACACCGGGGAGCTGTTTTTT. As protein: CASSHDNTGELFF.

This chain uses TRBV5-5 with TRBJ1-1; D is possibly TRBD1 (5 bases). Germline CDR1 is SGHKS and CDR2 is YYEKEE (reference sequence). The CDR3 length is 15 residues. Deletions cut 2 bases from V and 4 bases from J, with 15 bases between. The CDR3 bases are TGTGCCAGCAGCTTTTGGCAGGGTATAGGCACTGAAGCTTTCTTT. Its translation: CASSFWQGIGTEAFF. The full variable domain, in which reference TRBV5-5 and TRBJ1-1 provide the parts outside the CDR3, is DAGVTQSPTHLIKTRGQQVTLRCSPISGHKSVSWYQQVLGQGPQFIFQYYEKEERGRGNFPDRFSARQFPNYSSELNVNALLLGDSALYLCASSFWQGIGTEAFFGQGTRLTVV.